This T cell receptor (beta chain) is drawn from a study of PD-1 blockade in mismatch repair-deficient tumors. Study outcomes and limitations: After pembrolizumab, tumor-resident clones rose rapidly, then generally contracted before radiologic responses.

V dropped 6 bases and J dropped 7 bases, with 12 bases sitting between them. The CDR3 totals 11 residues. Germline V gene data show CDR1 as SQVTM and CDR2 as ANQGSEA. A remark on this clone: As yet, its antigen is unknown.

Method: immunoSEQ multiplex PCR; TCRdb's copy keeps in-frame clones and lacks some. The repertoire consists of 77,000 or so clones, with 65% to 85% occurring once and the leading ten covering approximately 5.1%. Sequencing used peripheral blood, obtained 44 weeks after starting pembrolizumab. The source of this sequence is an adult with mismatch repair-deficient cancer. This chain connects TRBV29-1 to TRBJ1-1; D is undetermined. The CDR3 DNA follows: TGCAGCGTGGCAGGACGGCATGAAGCTTTCTTT. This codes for CSVAGRHEAFF.